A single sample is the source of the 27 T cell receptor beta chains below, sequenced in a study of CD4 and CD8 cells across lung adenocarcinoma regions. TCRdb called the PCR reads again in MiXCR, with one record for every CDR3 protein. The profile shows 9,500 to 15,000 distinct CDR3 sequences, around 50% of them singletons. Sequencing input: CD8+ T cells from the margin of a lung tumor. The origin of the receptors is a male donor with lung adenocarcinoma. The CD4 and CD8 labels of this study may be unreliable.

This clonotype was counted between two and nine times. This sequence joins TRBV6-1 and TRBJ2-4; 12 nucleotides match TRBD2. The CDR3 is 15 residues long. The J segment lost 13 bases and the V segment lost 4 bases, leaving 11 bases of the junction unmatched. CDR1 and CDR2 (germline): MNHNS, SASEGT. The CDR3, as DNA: TGTGCCAGCAGTGGGCGACTAGCGGGAGCGAGTGAGCAGTACTTC. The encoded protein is CASSGRLAGASEQYF.

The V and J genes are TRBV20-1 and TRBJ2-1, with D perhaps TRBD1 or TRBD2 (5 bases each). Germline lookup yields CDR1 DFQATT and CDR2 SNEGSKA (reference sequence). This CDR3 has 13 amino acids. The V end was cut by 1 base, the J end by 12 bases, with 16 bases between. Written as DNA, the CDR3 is TGCAGTGCTAGAGCCGGGACCTCCCTGGGGCAGTTCTTC. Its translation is CSARAGTSLGQFF.

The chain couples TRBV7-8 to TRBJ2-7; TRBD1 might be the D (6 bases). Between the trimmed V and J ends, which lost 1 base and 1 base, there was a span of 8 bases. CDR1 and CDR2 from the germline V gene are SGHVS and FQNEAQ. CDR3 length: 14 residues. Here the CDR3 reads CASSLGDTSYEQYF. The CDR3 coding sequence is TGTGCCAGCAGCTTAGGGGACACATCCTACGAGCAGTACTTC.

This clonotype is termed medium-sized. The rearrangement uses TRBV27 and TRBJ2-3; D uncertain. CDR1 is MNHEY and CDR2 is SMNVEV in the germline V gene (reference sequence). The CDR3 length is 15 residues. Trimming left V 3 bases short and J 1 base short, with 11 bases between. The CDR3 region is CASSFMVAGTDTQYF. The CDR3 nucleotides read TGTGCCAGCAGTTTCATGGTAGCCGGCACAGATACGCAGTATTTT.

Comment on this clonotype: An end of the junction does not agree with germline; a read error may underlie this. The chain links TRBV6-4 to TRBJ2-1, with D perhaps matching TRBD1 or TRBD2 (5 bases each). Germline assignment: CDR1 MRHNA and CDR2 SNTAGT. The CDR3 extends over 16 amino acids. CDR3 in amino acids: CASRDSGLGAKNMQYF. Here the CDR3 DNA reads TGTGCCAGCCGTGACTCGGGGCTGGGAGCCAAAAATATGCAGTATTTC.

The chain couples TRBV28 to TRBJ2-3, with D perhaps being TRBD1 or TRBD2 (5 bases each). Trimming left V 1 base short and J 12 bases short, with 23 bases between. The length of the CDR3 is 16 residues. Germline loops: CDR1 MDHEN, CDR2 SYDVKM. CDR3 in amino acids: CASSLSGLCGKDIQYF. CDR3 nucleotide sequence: TGTGCCAGCAGTTTATCGGGGCTGTGCGGCAAAGATATTCAGTATTTT.

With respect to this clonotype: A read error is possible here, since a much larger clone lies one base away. This CDR3 is CASSQDVTSDPTQFF. The CDR3 DNA sequence: TGCGCCAGCAGCCAAGATGTGACTAGCGATCCCACCCAGTTCTTC. The rearrangement uses TRBV4-1 and TRBJ2-1, with TRBD2 matching over 8 bases. V lost 0 bases to trimming and J lost 13 bases; unmatched junction nucleotides: 11. The germline gives CDR1 MGHRA, CDR2 YSYEKL. The CDR3 loop spans 15 amino acids.

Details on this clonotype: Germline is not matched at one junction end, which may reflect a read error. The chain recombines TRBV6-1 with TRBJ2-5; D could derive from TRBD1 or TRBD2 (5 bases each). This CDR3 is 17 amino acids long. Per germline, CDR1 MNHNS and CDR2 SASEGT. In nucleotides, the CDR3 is TGTGCCAGCAGTGAGGGGCTTGGGGGACGTGACCAAGTGACCCCGTACTTC. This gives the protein CASSEGLGGRDQVTPYF.

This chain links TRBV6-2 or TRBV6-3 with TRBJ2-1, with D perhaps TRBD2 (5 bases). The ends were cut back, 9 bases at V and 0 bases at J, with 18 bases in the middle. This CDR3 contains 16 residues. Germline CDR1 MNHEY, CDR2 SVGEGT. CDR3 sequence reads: CASAPGSVYSYNEQFF. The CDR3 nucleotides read TGTGCCAGTGCCCCGGGTAGCGTTTACTCCTACAATGAGCAGTTCTTC.

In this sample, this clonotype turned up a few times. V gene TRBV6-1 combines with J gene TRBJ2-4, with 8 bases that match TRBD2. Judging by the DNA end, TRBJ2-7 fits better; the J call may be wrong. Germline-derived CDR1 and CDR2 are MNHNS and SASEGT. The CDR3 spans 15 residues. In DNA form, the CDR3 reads TGTGCCAGCAGTGAAGCAGGGGCGGGAGGAGGCGAGCAGTACTTC. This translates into CASSEAGAGGGEQYF.

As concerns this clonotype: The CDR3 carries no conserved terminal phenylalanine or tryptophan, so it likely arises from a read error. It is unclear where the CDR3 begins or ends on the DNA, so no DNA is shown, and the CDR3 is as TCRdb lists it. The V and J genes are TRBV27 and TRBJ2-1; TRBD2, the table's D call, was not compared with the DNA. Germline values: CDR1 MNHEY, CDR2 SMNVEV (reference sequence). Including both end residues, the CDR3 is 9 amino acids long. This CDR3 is CASSLRGLA.

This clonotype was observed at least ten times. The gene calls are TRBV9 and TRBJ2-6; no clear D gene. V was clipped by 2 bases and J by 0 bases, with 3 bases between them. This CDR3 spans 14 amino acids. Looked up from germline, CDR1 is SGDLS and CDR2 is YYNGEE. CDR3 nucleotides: TGTGCCAGCAGCGTTAACTCTGGGGCCAACGTCCTGACTTTC. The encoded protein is CASSVNSGANVLTF.

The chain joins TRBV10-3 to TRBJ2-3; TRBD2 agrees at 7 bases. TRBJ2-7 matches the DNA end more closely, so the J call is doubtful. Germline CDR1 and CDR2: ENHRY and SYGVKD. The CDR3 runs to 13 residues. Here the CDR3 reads CAISESERGEQYF. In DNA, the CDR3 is TGTGCCATCAGTGAGTCAGAGCGGGGAGAGCAGTACTTC.

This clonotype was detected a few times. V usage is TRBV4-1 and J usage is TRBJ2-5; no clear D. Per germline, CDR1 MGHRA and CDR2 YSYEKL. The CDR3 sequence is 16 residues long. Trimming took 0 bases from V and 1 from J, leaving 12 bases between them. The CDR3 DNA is TGCGCCAGCAGCCAAGATCCGGCCACAATCCAAGAGACCCAGTACTTC. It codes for CASSQDPATIQETQYF.

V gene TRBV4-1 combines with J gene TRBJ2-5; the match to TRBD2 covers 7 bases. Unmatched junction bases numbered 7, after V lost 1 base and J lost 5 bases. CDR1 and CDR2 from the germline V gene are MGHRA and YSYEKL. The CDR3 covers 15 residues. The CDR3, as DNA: TGCGCCAGCAGCCAAGTCTTCGGGGAGGGGGAGACCCAGTACTTC. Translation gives CASSQVFGEGETQYF.

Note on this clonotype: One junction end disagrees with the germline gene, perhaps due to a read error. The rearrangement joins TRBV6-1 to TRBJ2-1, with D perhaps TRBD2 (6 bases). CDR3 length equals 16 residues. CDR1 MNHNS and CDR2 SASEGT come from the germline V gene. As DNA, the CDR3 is TGTGCCAGCAGGGGGGTCGGGGGACGACCCAAAGAGACGCAGTATTTC. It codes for CASRGVGGRPKETQYF.

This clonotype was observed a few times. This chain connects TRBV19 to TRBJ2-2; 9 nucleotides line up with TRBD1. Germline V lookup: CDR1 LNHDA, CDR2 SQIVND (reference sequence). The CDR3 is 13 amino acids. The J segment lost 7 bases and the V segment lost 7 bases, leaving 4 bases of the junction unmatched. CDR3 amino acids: CASNTGGGGELFF. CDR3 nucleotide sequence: TGTGCCAGTAATACAGGGGGCGGCGGGGAGCTGTTTTTT.

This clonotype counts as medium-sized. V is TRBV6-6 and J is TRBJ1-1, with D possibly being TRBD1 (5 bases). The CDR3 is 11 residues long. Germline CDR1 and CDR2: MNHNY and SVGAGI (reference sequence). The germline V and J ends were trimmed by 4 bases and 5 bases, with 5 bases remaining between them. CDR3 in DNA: TGTGCCAGCAGTTGGGGGACTGAAGCTTTCTTT. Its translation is CASSWGTEAFF.

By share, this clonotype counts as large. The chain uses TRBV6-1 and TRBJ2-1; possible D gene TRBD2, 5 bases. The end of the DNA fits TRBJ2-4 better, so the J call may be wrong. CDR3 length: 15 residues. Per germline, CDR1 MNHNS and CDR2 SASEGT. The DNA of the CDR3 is TGTGCCAGCAGGCCGGAGGCGATCACCAAAAACATTCAGTACTTC. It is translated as CASRPEAITKNIQYF.

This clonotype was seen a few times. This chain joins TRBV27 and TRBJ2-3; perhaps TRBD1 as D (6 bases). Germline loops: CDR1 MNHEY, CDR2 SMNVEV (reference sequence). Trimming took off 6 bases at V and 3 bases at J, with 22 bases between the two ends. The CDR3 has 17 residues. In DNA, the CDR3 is TGTGCCAGCAGCGAAGATTCTTGGGACACGGAAACAGATACGCAGTATTTT. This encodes CASSEDSWDTETDTQYF.

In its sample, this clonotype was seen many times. CDR3 loop: CASREGAATQYF. The CDR3 region has the DNA TGTGCCAGCAGAGAGGGCGCGGCGACCCAGTACTTC. V and J are TRBV6-1 and TRBJ2-5; D is perhaps TRBD2 (5 bases). V lost 6 bases to trimming and J lost 7 bases, with 12 bases between them. The CDR3 has 12 residues. Germline lookup yields CDR1 MNHNS and CDR2 SASEGT.

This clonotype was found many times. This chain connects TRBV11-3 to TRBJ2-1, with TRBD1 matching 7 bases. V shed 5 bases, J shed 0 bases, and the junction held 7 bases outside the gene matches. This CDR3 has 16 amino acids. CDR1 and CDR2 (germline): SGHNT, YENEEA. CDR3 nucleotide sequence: TGTGCCAGCAGCCCTCAGGGACAGAGCTCCTACAATGAGCAGTTCTTC. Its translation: CASSPQGQSSYNEQFF.

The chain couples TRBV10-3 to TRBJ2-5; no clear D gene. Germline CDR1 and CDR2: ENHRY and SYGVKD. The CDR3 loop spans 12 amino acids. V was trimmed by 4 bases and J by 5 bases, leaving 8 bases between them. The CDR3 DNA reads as TGTGCCATCAGTGGACCCGGCGAGACCCAGTACTTC. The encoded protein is CAISGPGETQYF.

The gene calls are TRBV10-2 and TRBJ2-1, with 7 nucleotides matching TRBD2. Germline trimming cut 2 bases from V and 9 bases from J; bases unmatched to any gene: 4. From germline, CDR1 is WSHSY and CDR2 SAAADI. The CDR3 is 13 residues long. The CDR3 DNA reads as TGCGCCAGCAGTGAGACTAGCGAGACTGAGCAGTTCTTC. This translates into CASSETSETEQFF.

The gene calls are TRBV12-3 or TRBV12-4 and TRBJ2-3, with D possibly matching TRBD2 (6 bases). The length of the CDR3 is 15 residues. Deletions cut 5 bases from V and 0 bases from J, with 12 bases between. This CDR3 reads CASSPVGGSTDTQYF. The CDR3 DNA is TGTGCCAGCAGTCCGGTTGGGGGGAGCACAGATACGCAGTATTTT.

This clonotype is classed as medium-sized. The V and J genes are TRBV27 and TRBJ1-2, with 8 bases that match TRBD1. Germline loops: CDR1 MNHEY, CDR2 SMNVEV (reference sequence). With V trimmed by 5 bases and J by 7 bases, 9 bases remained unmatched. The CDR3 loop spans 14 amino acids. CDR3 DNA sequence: TGTGCCAGCAGTACAGGACAGGGCCGGGGTGGCTACACCTTC. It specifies CASSTGQGRGGYTF.

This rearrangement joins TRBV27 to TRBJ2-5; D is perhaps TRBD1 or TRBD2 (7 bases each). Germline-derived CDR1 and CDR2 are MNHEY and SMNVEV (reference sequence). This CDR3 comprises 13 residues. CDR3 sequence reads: CAGRGRGRKSQYF. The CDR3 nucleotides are TGTGCGGGCAGGGGGAGGGGGCGGAAGTCCCAGTACTTC.